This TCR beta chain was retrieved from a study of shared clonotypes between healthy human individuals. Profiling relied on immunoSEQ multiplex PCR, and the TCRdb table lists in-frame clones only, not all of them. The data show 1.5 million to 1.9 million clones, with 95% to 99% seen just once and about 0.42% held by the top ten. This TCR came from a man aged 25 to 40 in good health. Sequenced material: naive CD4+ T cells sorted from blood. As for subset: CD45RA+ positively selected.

The CDR3 loop reads CASSLSGSWGEVEQFF. In nucleotides, the CDR3 is TGCGCCAGCAGCTTGTCAGGCTCTTGGGGGGAGGTGGAGCAGTTCTTC. The chain recombines TRBV5-1 with TRBJ2-1; perhaps TRBD2 as D (6 bases). V gave up 1 base and J gave up 10 bases, with 21 bases separating them. The CDR3 has 16 amino acids. Germline V gene data show CDR1 as SGHRS and CDR2 as YFSETQ.